The present TCR beta chain was sequenced within a study of blood T cell repertoires in COVID-19 (dated by TCRdb to the early 2020s). Broadly, across the study: Samples covering the acute and convalescent phases of COVID-19 were provided by collaborators in the United States, Italy and Spain. The dataset comprised deeply sampled blood TCRbeta repertoires from subjects exposed to, actively infected with, or recovered from COVID-19. Sample metadata almost always included a de-identified subject ID, COVID-19 status, age in years and sex. Where HLA class I and class II types were available, the types were taken from metadata supplied by the sample provider, not from assay-based typing. A freely available public database, intended as a resource for researchers studying the immune response to SARS-CoV-2, is where the repertoires were released. The material from the prospective study consisted of cDNA or gDNA derived from T cells, B-cell-depleted T cells, or PBMCs. Samples were obtained from the ongoing ImmuneRACE study (first 160 participants) and from 1,200 or so subjects provided by 6 global collaborators. Paper-wide results and their limitations: The amount of clinical and demographic metadata varied by source and participant and was provided uncurated.

As concerns this clone: The antigen it recognizes is unknown. Nothing much larger sits one base from this clone, and base qualities are not available.

In Seattle, one collaborating source enrolled patients while the infection was active and tracked those patients longitudinally over the course of disease. Whole blood was collected in K2EDTA tubes by collaborating institutions according to the institutions' own protocols. For TCRbeta analysis, collaborator samples were shipped as frozen whole blood, as isolated PBMCs, or as DNA extracted from either sample type. V is pared back by 5 bases and J by 8 bases, with 10 bases lying between the germline termini. The CDR3 holds 12 amino acids from the cysteine to the phenylalanine. Only the CDR3 region is kept as DNA, spanning 36 bases read in frame from base 1. CDR1 and CDR2 are read off the germline V gene as SGHNT and YENEEA. TCRbeta CDR3 regions were amplified from genomic DNA by means of the immunoSEQ Assay, a bias-controlled multiplex PCR. In the paper's pipeline: The number of nucleated cells in each sample was estimated from the amplification of reference gene primers within the assay. To quantify the absolute abundance of each unique TCRbeta CDR3 rearrangement, sequence reads were collapsed and filtered. For each sample, productive Simpson clonality was calculated as the square root of Simpson's diversity index over productive rearrangements. TCRdb's version of the immuneACCESS table is confined to in-frame rearrangements and falls short of the full clone set. An unresolved V gene accounts for under half of the shortfall where checked; the remainder is of unknown origin. V and J calls and clone size are those listed in that table; D and trimming were worked out from the DNA. This sample gives about 160,000 clones in total; around 92% of them show up just once. The ten largest clones take up more than 4.5% of the sample.

This TCR was recovered from a man under 40 with COVID-19, enrolled during active disease. Material for sequencing was peripheral blood. Recombination connected TRBV11-3 to TRBJ2-1; D gene: possibly TRBD2, on 5 matching bases. The CDR3 reads as follows: CASSPPGDEQFF. The DNA sequence is TGTGCCAGCAGCCCACCCGGGGATGAGCAGTTCTTC.